This record concerns one T cell receptor (beta chain) sequence. The antigen remains undetermined. One junction end disagrees with the germline gene, perhaps due to a read error. Germline values: CDR1 SGHAT, CDR2 FQNNGV. This CDR3 region has 16 residues. Making TCR beta cDNA involved approximately 520 ng total RNA and a constant-region primer. Three-round nested multiplex PCR performed with slightly modified ARM-PCR produced the TCR beta libraries. PCR rounds one and two used TRBV1-TRBV30 forward primers with a C-beta reverse primer for 10 cycles each. TCRdb ran MiXCR on the multiplex PCR reads and lists one entry per CDR3 protein. The sample carries 310,000 or so distinct CDR3 sequences, 50% to 60% recorded once. This entry comes from a study of tumor-infiltrating lymphocytes in primary liver carcinoma. On the study more broadly: Patients were men and women aged 30 to 69 years. General study findings and limits: Pairs comparing tumor with adjacent tissue or blood overlapped less than pairs drawn from tumor regions.

Germline DNA was also extracted, with blood RNA taken from unsorted whole blood. The patients, who had chronic HBV infection, were treatment-naive (untreated). Preoperatively, four milliliters of peripheral blood were collected. The rearrangement uses TRBV11-2 and TRBJ2-5; D might be TRBD2 (5 bases). Specimen: peripheral blood. The source of this sequence is a woman aged 25-40 years with primary liver carcinoma and hepatitis B virus infection. CDR3 amino acids: CASSLVGSEDSRIQYF. CDR3 in DNA: TGTGCCAGCAGCTTAGTGGGTAGCGAGGATTCGAGGATCCAGTACTTT.